This T cell receptor (beta chain) was sequenced for a study of blood T cell repertoires in COVID-19. Across the whole study: T cells, B-cell-depleted T cells, or PBMCs provided the cDNA or gDNA that served as material.

The CDR3 has 14 amino acids. Germline CDR1 reads SGHTA; CDR2 reads FQGTGA. Trimming removed 6 bases from V and 6 bases from J, with 17 bases in between. Under the authors' procedure: Amplification of reference gene primers was used by the study to estimate nucleated cell counts. Profiled with immunoSEQ multiplex PCR; TCRdb holds only in-frame clones, not every one. V and J calls and clone size are those listed in that table; D and trimming were worked out from the DNA. Found here are about 170,000 clones, more than 75% of them singletons; the top ten hold roughly 3.4%. This sequence originates from a man between 65 and 85 years old with acute or convalescent COVID-19. This chain uses TRBV7-3 with TRBJ1-2; TRBD1 is a possible D gene (5 bases). The specimen sequenced was peripheral blood. CDR3 sequence (DNA): TGTGCCAGCAGGTCTTCCGTGGCGGGGCATGGCTACACCTTC. It is translated as CASRSSVAGHGYTF.